The present T cell receptor beta chain was sequenced within a study of read filtering for tumor transcriptome and immune sequencing. Across the study: Fewer than 10 patients were R-ISS I, 16 were R-ISS II, six or seven were R-ISS III. IR-seq gave about 4.05 to 11 million TCR reads per sample; RNA-seq gave roughly 75 to 1,400. General observations from the study: IR-seq captured clonotypes deeper and more reliably than RNA-seq.

The library was built from roughly 400 ng RNA with molecular barcoded adaptors for alpha/delta and beta/gamma chains. Using its own MiXCR run on the reads, TCRdb lists one record per CDR3 protein. The sample yields approximately 150,000 distinct CDR3 sequences, around 13% seen once. Sampling of bone marrow took place during active disease in every patient. The CDR3 spans 15 residues. The V gene lost 6 bases and the J gene lost 3 bases, with 17 bases spanning the gap. The germline V gene has CDR1 SNHLY and CDR2 FYNNEI. This clonotype was picked up many times. Its specificity is not known. The sequencing sample was made of a population of CD138-negative cells sorted from bone marrow. The genes are TRBV2 and TRBJ1-1; TRBD1 is a possible D gene (6 bases). This TCR came from a donor aged 40 or older with multiple myeloma. CDR3 amino acids: CASSEQGRGDTEAFF. In DNA form, the CDR3 reads TGTGCCAGCAGCGAACAGGGAAGGGGGGACACTGAAGCTTTCTTT. Full variable domain (remainder filled in from reference TRBV2 and TRBJ1-1): EPEVTQTPSHQVTQMGQEVILRCVPISNHLYFYWYRQILGQKVEFLVSFYNNEISEKSEIFDDQFSVERPDGSNFTLKIRSTKLEDSAMYFCASSEQGRGDTEAFFGQGTRLTVV.